This TCR beta chain was sequenced during a study of vaccination and CD4 T cells after COVID-19. The overall study: Two doses of either BNT162b2 or mRNA-1273 vaccine went to participants.

CDR1 and CDR2 from the germline V gene are MNHEY and SVGEGT. This CDR3 spans 17 amino acids. Trimming cost V 2 bases and J 4 bases, with 18 bases left between them. As to treatment: approximately 10-day PBMC culture with coronavirus spike peptide pools or control peptides (ViraFEST assay). There were positive PCR dates ranging from March to December 2020, all predating US Alpha, Beta and Delta variants. Comment on this clonotype: Its antigen is as yet unknown.

Sequence data for DNA of cultured CD4+ T cells were generated by the Oncomine TCR Beta short-read assay. TCRdb passed the PCR reads through MiXCR, listing each CDR3 protein once. This table holds approximately 13,000 distinct CDR3 sequences, approximately 52% found once. The sequenced sample consisted of CD4+ T cells from blood, cultured in vitro. The chain has TRBV6-2 or TRBV6-3 and TRBJ1-5; a possible D gene is TRBD1 (5 bases). The sequence was collected from a human donor who had recovered from COVID-19. The CDR3 DNA follows: TGTGCCAGCAGTTACCCCCCCGGCAGGGAAATGAATCAGCCCCAGCATTTT. Translating it yields CASSYPPGREMNQPQHF.